This TCR beta chain was captured by sequencing in a study of human T cells and chemical hapten exposure. Whole-study results and caveats: There were significantly more large CDR3 similarity clusters among expanded TCRs than among controls. No shift was seen in TCRs above 1 in 1000 frequency with DPC sensitization. The count of PT1 expanded TCRs correlated positively with patch test score.

TCRdb called the RACE reads again in MiXCR, with one record for every CDR3 protein. Among about 30,000 distinct CDR3 sequences listed, nearly 6% were seen once. In this sample, this clonotype turned up many times. What it recognizes is unknown. The conserved phenylalanine or tryptophan is not found at the CDR3 terminus, so this likely reflects a read error. Germline lookup yields CDR1 SGDLS and CDR2 YYNGEE. V shed 5 bases, J shed 0 bases, and the junction held 9 bases outside the gene matches. The CDR3 loop spans 18 amino acids. Time point described: patch test 3, about 24 weeks after DPC sensitization. Regarding treatment: therapeutic diphenylcyclopropenone sensitization with weekly scalp DPC.

This material consisted of whole blood, taken in connection with sensitization to the hapten diphenylcyclopropenone (DPC). This clonotype was obtained from a young man with alopecia areata. Some clones in this sample may be carry-over from other donors' samples. V gene TRBV9 combines with J gene TRBJ2-3, with 13 bases aligning to TRBD2. As DNA, the CDR3 is TGTGCCAGCAGTCCGGGACTAGCGGGACCTTCCAGCACAGATACGCAGTATCTT. Its translation: CASSPGLAGPSSTDTQYL.